This section outlines one TCR beta chain sequence together with its context. The sample comes from a study of blood T cell repertoires in COVID-19. About the research overall: PBMCs, B-cell-depleted T cells, or T cells were the source of the cDNA or gDNA that made up the material.

TCRdb's table, derived via immunoSEQ multiplex PCR, lists solely in-frame clones and lacks some. The table includes 93,000 or so clones, about 88% detected once. This CDR3 spans 15 amino acids. From germline, CDR1 is LNHDA and CDR2 SQIVND (reference sequence). Trimming pared 3 bases from V and 4 bases from J, leaving 15 bases between. Sequenced: peripheral blood. This rearrangement joins TRBV19 to TRBJ1-2; D possibly corresponds to TRBD1 (5 bases). The TCR comes from a human donor in a cohort sampled during active COVID-19. The CDR3: CASSISGQAGYGYTF. The CDR3 DNA follows: TGTGCCAGTAGTATTTCTGGACAAGCCGGCTATGGCTACACCTTC.